In this sample, the clone carrying this TCR beta chain turned up many times. What it binds is not known. The data stem from a study of T-cell reconstitution after alpha-beta-depleted transplantation in children. Preparing the TCRbeta library involved the use of unique molecular identifiers. TCRdb re-derived calls from the PCR reads in MiXCR, one entry per CDR3 protein. This repertoire shows hundreds of thousands of distinct CDR3 sequences, more than 20% found once; its top ten account for about 4.8%. CDR1 SNHLY and CDR2 FYNNEI come from the germline V gene. The ends were cut back, 2 bases at V and 4 bases at J, with 15 bases in the middle. The CDR3 is made up of 15 amino acids. Findings of the study overall: Expanded graft clones numbering several hundred reportedly gave rise to alpha-beta T cells about two months after transplant. Several patients had high TCRbeta diversity at day 60; it came from surviving recipient T cells and thymic progenitors.

This chain uses TRBV2 with TRBJ2-7; D is possibly TRBD1 (6 bases). The sequence was collected from a female patient aged 2 to 10 who had a stem cell transplant for congenital amegakaryocytic thrombocytopenia, so the T cells may come from the graft donor. Sequencing used PBMCs, mostly from graft donor cells, obtained 360 days after TCRalphabeta/CD19-depleted stem cell transplant. CDR3 nucleotides: TGTGCCAGCAGTGAATATTACAGGGAGCCGTACGAGCAGTACTTC. Translation gives CASSEYYREPYEQYF.